The rows below give T cell receptor beta chains drawn from one sample of a study of T cells in tuberculosis. Sequenced by immunoSEQ multiplex PCR; TCRdb stores in-frame clones only, minus some. Of approximately 100,000 clones in the sample, approximately 91% are singletons; the top ten hold 1.9%. The specimen was CD1b-GMM tetramer-negative cells sorted from PBMCs. The source is an adult woman with latent tuberculosis. Each CDR3 is given with its conserved first and last residue.

v_call,j_call,cdr3_aa
TRBV15,TRBJ2-1,CATSREGQGYEQFF
TRBV6-5,TRBJ2-3,CASKDGGAGADTQYF
TRBV2,TRBJ2-3,CASRWGVTDTQYF
TRBV5-1,TRBJ2-7,CASSWTTSYEQYF
TRBV19,TRBJ1-4,CASSVRPGVGAEKLFF
TRBV2,TRBJ2-3,CASSERTSRTDTQYF
TRBV5-4,TRBJ2-6,CASSSPGRFSGANVLTF
TRBV5-1,TRBJ2-3,CASSLAGDIYTDTQYF
TRBV7-8,TRBJ2-5,CASSLVTGEETQYF
TRBV25-1,NA,CASSEWGTGTGEQYF
TRBV15,TRBJ1-1,CATSSSGGTEAFF
TRBV19,TRBJ2-3,CASKRGFGTDTQYF
TRBV2,TRBJ1-6,CASSDGPYNSPLHF
TRBV28,TRBJ2-1,CASSPRLGGGYNEQFF
TRBV5-1,TRBJ2-7,CASSHDGQFYEQYF
TRBV28,TRBJ2-5,CASSSSAGGGAQYF
TRBV7-2,NA,CASSTEYEQYF
TRBV19,TRBJ2-2,CASSPGGRTGELFF
TRBV2,TRBJ2-2,CASSEVVGATGELFF
TRBV9,TRBJ1-3,CASSRTASSGNTIYF
TRBV4-3,TRBJ2-1,CASSPSPVGRGYSNEQFF
TRBV13,TRBJ2-3,CASSQDLAERDTQYF
TRBV6-6,TRBJ1-5,CASSYTRAGNQPQHF
TRBV6-1,TRBJ1-5,CATNSNQPQHF
TRBV11-2,TRBJ1-3,CASPSPNRGNTIYF
TRBV5-1,TRBJ1-2,CASRPGGAGGYTF
TRBV6-5,TRBJ1-1,CASSLKSSARTEAFF
TRBV10-3,TRBJ1-1,CAIRRDRGRDTEAFF
TRBV7-7,TRBJ2-1,CASSPSEIRNEQFF
TRBV19,TRBJ2-5,CASRGVQTQYF
TRBV19,TRBJ1-4,CASSVPQSTNEKLFF
TRBV5-6,TRBJ1-1,CASSFSTGARDTEAFF
TRBV6-6,TRBJ2-7,CASSYSNSHEQYF
TRBV7-8,TRBJ1-1,CASGPRWRQAFF
TRBV25-1,TRBJ2-1,CASSDGHHQFF
TRBV4-1,TRBJ2-7,CASSQRSDSLNEQYF
TRBV29-1,TRBJ1-1,CSVEARTAGKATEAFF
TRBV4-1,TRBJ1-6,CASSQGLRDRGRSPLHF
TRBV5-1,TRBJ1-6,CASSLEAGGPSSYNSPLHF
TRBV5-1,TRBJ2-1,CASSLLDGKSGNEQFF
TRBV28,TRBJ2-3,CASSSGGTQYF
TRBV10-3,TRBJ1-6,CAISDSSYNSPLHF
TRBV10-2,TRBJ1-5,CASSEVGRQGFSQPQHF
TRBV15,TRBJ2-7,CATSRGRETYEQYF
TRBV6-1,TRBJ2-5,CASSGQGARETQYF
TRBV27,NA,CASSLGQALYEQYF
TRBV27,TRBJ1-4,CASSRRDRVGEKLFF
TRBV21-1,TRBJ1-1,CASSDRGDTEAFF
TRBV4-3,TRBJ2-1,CASSRVLGGDYALNEQFF
TRBV5-6,TRBJ1-6,CASSLAGVYNSPLHF
TRBV29-1,TRBJ1-2,CSVEDRVPNYGYTF
TRBV30,TRBJ1-5,CAWSVQNQPQHF
TRBV6-4,TRBJ2-3,CASSREITDTQYF
TRBV9,TRBJ2-5,CASSVANGGLETQYF
TRBV29-1,TRBJ2-1,CSAAGAGGYNEQFF
TRBV10-2,TRBJ1-5,CASGREPQHF
TRBV7-7,TRBJ1-1,CASSFRQDTEAFF
TRBV19,TRBJ1-2,CASSIADGGPLGYTF
TRBV10-3,TRBJ2-1,CAISESSQGTMGEQFF